This TCR beta chain was observed in a study of regulatory T cells in long-lasting Graves disease. Study-level results: TCR diversity was lower in persistent than newly diagnosed Graves' disease.

Time point reported: newly diagnosed GD, antithyroid drugs for less than 3 months. The TCR library was made from RNA that had been extracted from PBMCs in TRIzol. Patients came through an endocrinology department, and that department was in Xi'an, China. Many counts were recorded for this clonotype. Its antigen is still unknown. The TCR beta library used iRepertoire HTBI primers with Arm-PCR amplification of CDR3. MiXCR was run by TCRdb on the multiplex PCR reads, yielding one entry per CDR3 protein. This repertoire shows a few hundred thousand distinct CDR3 sequences, 15% found once; its top ten account for about 8%. CDR3 length: 15 residues. In germline, CDR1 is SNHLY, CDR2 FYNNEI. Trimming took 4 bases from V and 0 from J, leaving 10 bases between them. These records were also assigned to another study, of T cells in Graves' hyperthyroidism and ophthalmopathy. That report adds: Graves' hyperthyroidism was deemed stable absent ophthalmopathy progression within 18 months. Pregnant or lactating patients were excluded, as were those with uncontrolled infection or other autoimmune disease.

The receptor was derived from a woman in her thirties or forties with Graves disease. This specimen consisted of peripheral blood mononuclear cells (PBMCs), obtained at new diagnosis, from a patient treated with antithyroid drugs. The chain is built from TRBV2 and TRBJ1-5; D possibly corresponds to TRBD1 (6 bases). The CDR3 is CASSGDIYSNQPQHF. In DNA form, the CDR3 reads TGTGCCAGCAGTGGGGACATTTATAGCAATCAGCCCCAGCATTTT.